Shown below are 20 T cell receptor beta chains from a single sample sequenced in a study of beta chain features in type 1 diabetes. Reverse transcription of all isolated RNA meant that expressed TCRB transcripts were sequenced. The repertoire was sequenced with immunoSEQ multiplex PCR; TCRdb's copy has only in-frame clones and lacks some. The table includes around 310,000 clones, roughly 9.6% detected once. Specimen: naive CD4+ T cells from blood. Source of these receptors: a woman aged 25 to 39 in good health.

The J gene is TRBJ2-1, the V gene TRBV6-5; weak D call: TRBD2 (6 bases). Germline assignment: CDR1 MNHEY and CDR2 SVGAGI. The V and J ends lost 6 bases and 7 bases respectively, with 19 bases between them. This CDR3 has 15 residues. This chain's CDR3 is CASRPGTLSRNEQFF. In nucleotides, the CDR3 is TGTGCCAGCAGGCCCGGGACTCTAAGTCGGAATGAGCAGTTCTTC.

The V and J genes are TRBV4-3 and TRBJ2-5; tentatively, D is TRBD1 (5 bases). This CDR3 region has 15 residues. Germline CDR1 and CDR2: LGHNA and YSLEER. Trimming shortened V by 1 base and J by 5 bases, and 14 bases separated the two germline ends. The CDR3 loop is CASSQGPRVGETQYF. The CDR3 DNA is TGCGCCAGCAGCCAAGGACCCAGGGTCGGCGAGACCCAGTACTTC.

The chain has TRBV5-1 and TRBJ2-7, with 7 bases fitting TRBD1. CDR3 length: 15 amino acids. Trimming cost V 6 bases and J 2 bases; bases outside gene matches: 11. In germline, CDR1 is SGHRS, CDR2 YFSETQ. CDR3 in amino acids: CASMSGSTGPYEQYF. The CDR3 coding sequence is TGCGCCAGCATGTCGGGATCGACAGGGCCCTACGAGCAGTACTTC.

This clone was counted between two and nine times. The V and J genes are TRBV18 and TRBJ2-7; TRBD2 might be the D (6 bases). This CDR3 is 15 amino acids long. Deletions cut 6 bases from V and 0 bases from J, with 15 bases between. Per the germline V gene, CDR1 is KGHSH and CDR2 is LQKENI. The CDR3 nucleotides read TGTGCCAGCTCGGGAGGTACGGTAAGCTCCTACGAGCAGTACTTC. Translating gives CASSGGTVSSYEQYF. The entire variable domain, with the rest obtained from reference TRBV18 and TRBJ2-7, is as follows: NAGVMQNPRHLVRRRGQEARLRCSPMKGHSHVYWYRQLPEEGLKFMVYLQKENIIDESGMPKERFSAEFPKEGPSILRIQQVVRGDSAAYFCASSGGTVSSYEQYFGPGTRLTVT.

In its sample, this clone was seen many times. The V call is TRBV30, the J call TRBJ2-1, with 7 bases identical to TRBD1. Looked up from germline, CDR1 is GTSNPN and CDR2 is SVGIG (reference sequence). The CDR3 spans 12 residues. J gave up 10 bases and V 2 bases, and 5 bases lay outside the gene matches. CDR3 DNA sequence: TGTGCCTGGAGTAGGGACAGAGCAGAGCAGTTCTTC. Amino acid sequence: CAWSRDRAEQFF.

This clone was counted only a few times. CDR3 residues: CATSRFPEEGAWGFF. DNA of the CDR3: TGTGCCACCAGCAGATTCCCCGAGGAGGGGGCGTGGGGTTTCTTT. V gene TRBV15 combines with J gene TRBJ1-1, with 7 bases matching TRBD1. The CDR3 is 15 amino acids. Germline trimming cut 2 bases from V and 13 bases from J; bases unmatched to any gene: 16. CDR1 LNHNV and CDR2 YYDKDF come from the germline V gene (reference sequence).

V is TRBV4-3 and J is TRBJ2-7; 7 nucleotides match TRBD2. The germline gives CDR1 LGHNA, CDR2 YSLEER. This CDR3 spans 14 amino acids. J was trimmed by 4 bases and V by 2 bases; bases with no gene match: 5. The CDR3 nucleotides read TGCGCCAGCAGCCAATTGAGGGGAGGGTACGAGCAGTACTTC. Protein: CASSQLRGGYEQYF.

For the CDR3, the DNA is TGTGCCAGTAGTATGACCGGGACAGGGGTCCAAGAGACCCAGTACTTC. This encodes CASSMTGTGVQETQYF. The rearrangement uses TRBV19 and TRBJ2-5; 10 nucleotides agree with TRBD1. V lost 3 bases to trimming and J lost 1 base; unmatched junction nucleotides: 5. This CDR3 contains 16 residues. Germline V lookup: CDR1 LNHDA, CDR2 SQIVND (reference sequence).

This clone has just a few counts. The chain combines TRBV2 with TRBJ2-1; 8 bases align to TRBD1. Trimming cost V 6 bases and J 9 bases; bases outside gene matches: 7. Germline V gene lookup returns CDR1 SNHLY and CDR2 FYNNEI. The CDR3 runs to 13 residues. The CDR3 sequence is CASSATGGIEQFF. The CDR3 DNA reads as TGTGCCAGCAGCGCAACAGGGGGGATTGAGCAGTTCTTC. The variable domain in full, with the rest retrieved from reference TRBV2 and TRBJ2-1, is EPEVTQTPSHQVTQMGQEVILRCVPISNHLYFYWYRQILGQKVEFLVSFYNNEISEKSEIFDDQFSVERPDGSNFTLKIRSTKLEDSAMYFCASSATGGIEQFFGPGTRLTVL.

This clone has just a few counts. CDR3 DNA: TGTGCCAGCAGCTCAGGGGCGAGGAGCTATGGCTACACCTTC. It is translated as CASSSGARSYGYTF. The V gene is TRBV7-2, the J gene TRBJ1-2; TRBD1 might be the D (6 bases). Germline CDR1 and CDR2: SGHTA and FQGNSA. This CDR3 has 14 residues. Trimming removed 4 bases at V and 4 bases at J, with 13 bases between.

The chain has TRBV28 and TRBJ2-4; 7 bases align to TRBD2. Trimming removed 3 bases from V and 8 bases from J; junction bases left unmatched: 10. The CDR3 loop spans 15 amino acids. Germline V gene sequence: CDR1 MDHEN, CDR2 SYDVKM. CDR3 loop: CASSFGRTSVDIQYF. CDR3 bases: TGTGCCAGCAGTTTCGGGCGGACTAGTGTGGACATTCAGTACTTC.

The genes are TRBV5-4 and TRBJ2-1; the D gene is possibly TRBD2 (5 bases). CDR1 and CDR2 (germline): SGHNT, YYREEE (reference sequence). Trimming took 2 bases from V and 0 from J, leaving 9 bases between them. This CDR3 contains 15 residues. The CDR3 region is CASSFSSRSYNEQFF. CDR3 in DNA: TGTGCCAGCAGCTTTTCTAGCCGCTCCTACAATGAGCAGTTCTTC.

This clone has just one count. The chain joins TRBV18 to TRBJ2-1; D gene ambiguous. This CDR3 contains 17 residues. Per the germline V gene, CDR1 is KGHSH and CDR2 is LQKENI. V was pared by 1 base and J by 6 bases, with 19 bases between. CDR3 region: CASSPRGEGLRSNEQFF. The CDR3 DNA is TGTGCCAGCTCACCACGTGGTGAAGGTTTAAGGAGCAATGAGCAGTTCTTC.

This clone was observed a few times. The chain is built from TRBV10-3 and TRBJ2-7; TRBD1 matches at 7 bases. V lost 11 bases, J lost 0 bases, and 4 bases stayed unmatched. This CDR3 spans 12 amino acids. From germline, CDR1 is ENHRY and CDR2 SYGVKD. The CDR3 bases are TGTGCCTCCCGGGACAGCTCCTACGAGCAGTACTTC. Encoded protein: CASRDSSYEQYF.

V and J are TRBV4-3 and TRBJ2-1, with 7 bases identical to TRBD2. Per germline, CDR1 LGHNA and CDR2 YSLEER. The CDR3 loop spans 14 amino acids. The V segment lost 4 bases and the J segment 7 bases; nucleotides outside the gene matches: 7. The CDR3 DNA sequence: TGCGCCAGCAGCCGCTTTCTAGCGGAGAATGAGCAGTTCTTC. Its translation: CASSRFLAENEQFF.

In its sample, this clone was seen a few times. This chain joins TRBV7-2 and TRBJ2-5; TRBD1 matches 7 bases. CDR1 is SGHTA and CDR2 is FQGNSA in the germline V gene. The CDR3 runs 14 residues. With V trimmed by 4 bases and J by 5 bases, 7 bases remained unmatched. The DNA of the CDR3 is TGTGCCAGCAGCTCCCGACAGGGCCCTGAGACCCAGTACTTC. Amino acid sequence: CASSSRQGPETQYF.

The rearrangement uses TRBV14 and TRBJ1-2; unclear D gene. Trimming removed 0 bases at V and 4 bases at J, with 12 bases between. The CDR3 is 15 residues long. CDR1 SGHDN and CDR2 FVKESK come from the germline V gene. The CDR3 protein is CASSQDLRGIYGYTF. For the CDR3, the DNA is TGTGCCAGCAGCCAAGATCTACGGGGAATCTATGGCTACACCTTC.

V usage is TRBV10-3 and J usage is TRBJ1-4; 8 bases are a match to TRBD1. Germline trimming cut 7 bases from V and 5 bases from J; bases unmatched to any gene: 3. CDR3 length equals 13 residues. Germline CDR1 reads ENHRY; CDR2 reads SYGVKD. The CDR3: CAITDRVNEKLFF. For the CDR3, the DNA is TGTGCCATCACGGACAGGGTAAATGAAAAACTGTTTTTT.

The table lists this clone with a few counts. This sequence joins TRBV30 and TRBJ2-7; 8 nucleotides agree with TRBD2. This CDR3 has 14 residues. J lost 0 bases, V lost 1 base, and 2 bases had no gene match. The germline V gene encodes CDR1 GTSNPN and CDR2 SVGIG (reference sequence). The DNA for the CDR3 is TGTGCCTGGAGTGGCGGGGGGAGCTCCTACGAGCAGTACTTC. Translated: CAWSGGGSSYEQYF.

The chain couples TRBV11-2 to TRBJ1-1; TRBD1 aligns across 8 bases. Germline CDR1 and CDR2: SGHAT and FQNNGV. CDR3 length: 13 residues. J gave up 10 bases and V 1 base, and 5 bases lay outside the gene matches. The CDR3 region is CASSLGQGAGAFF. The CDR3 DNA reads TGTGCCAGCAGCTTAGGGCAGGGGGCCGGAGCTTTCTTT.